This TCR beta chain was recorded in a study of control samples from healthy donors and cancer patients. The method was immunoSEQ multiplex PCR; TCRdb's version includes in-frame clones alone and lacks a portion of them. The data hold 100,000 or so clones, with 83% observed a single time. Looked up from germline, CDR1 is MGHDK and CDR2 is SYGVNS. CDR3 size: 16 residues. With V trimmed by 3 bases and J by 14 bases, 18 bases remained unmatched. The clonotype comes from a woman aged 50 to 65 in good health. The rearrangement joins TRBV25-1 to TRBJ1-4; 7 positions agree with TRBD1. Sequencing was carried out using blood. CDR3 DNA sequence: TGTGCCAGCAGTGACAGGGGGATCCCTGATGAACTTACGCTGTTTTTT. This codes for CASSDRGIPDELTLFF.